This T cell receptor beta chain was obtained from a study of Graves' ophthalmopathy and Graves' hyperthyroidism. Points from the study as a whole: An 81.08% specificity and 85% to 90% sensitivity were achieved by a 13-signature model that separated ophthalmopathy from stable hyperthyroidism.

There are many counts of this clonotype. Antigen: not known. One junction end does not reproduce the germline sequence, and a read error may be involved. RNA transcripts were the template, and TCR beta CDR3 regions were amplified from them. RT-PCR with HTBI primers came first, then second-round multiplex PCR. MiXCR, applied by TCRdb to the multiplex PCR reads, yields one record per CDR3 protein. This sample has 200,000 to 250,000 distinct CDR3 sequences, with around a fifth found just once. The CDR3 length is 13 residues. CDR1 and CDR2 from the germline V gene are SGHVS and FQNEAQ. The clonotype originates from a woman aged 50 to 60 with Graves' ophthalmopathy. The sample comprised peripheral blood. The chain recombines TRBV7-8 with TRBJ1-2; D is unclear. CDR3 protein: CVSSFGGNYGYTF. The CDR3 DNA sequence: TGTGTCAGCAGCTTCGGTGGTAACTATGGCTACACCTTC.